This passage covers 20 T cell receptor beta chains from one sample sequenced in a study of OX40 agonist ivuxolimab in advanced cancers. Assay: immunoSEQ multiplex PCR; the TCRdb copy retains only in-frame clones and omits some. This table holds about 45,000 clones, approximately 88% found once. The sequences come from CD4+ or CD8+ T cells sorted from blood, collected in a trial of the OX40 agonist ivuxolimab. Source of these receptors: an adult with an advanced solid tumor such as melanoma, head and neck, liver or kidney cancer.

The V and J genes are TRBV27 and TRBJ2-6; D gene unclear. CDR3 length: 13 amino acids. CDR1 is MNHEY and CDR2 is SMNVEV in the germline V gene (reference sequence). Trimming removed 4 bases from V and 0 bases from J, with 1 base in between. The CDR3 DNA reads TGTGCCAGCAGTTACTCTGGGGCCAACGTCCTGACTTTC. It is translated as CASSYSGANVLTF.

The DNA for the CDR3 is TGTGCCAGCAGTTCCGGATCAGGGCAGCACGAGCAGTACTTC. It translates to CASSSGSGQHEQYF. This chain links TRBV27 with TRBJ2-7; D is perhaps TRBD1 (5 bases). Germline CDR1 is MNHEY and CDR2 is SMNVEV (reference sequence). CDR3 length: 14 residues. V dropped 4 bases and J dropped 5 bases, with 15 bases sitting between them.

The chain employs TRBV7-9 and TRBJ2-7; no reliable D call. From germline, CDR1 is SEHNR and CDR2 FQNEAQ (reference sequence). The CDR3 length is 13 residues. The V and J ends lost 8 bases and 3 bases respectively, with 14 bases between them. The CDR3 protein is CASQPVGFYEQYF. The CDR3 DNA reads as TGTGCCAGCCAGCCGGTTGGGTTCTACGAGCAGTACTTC.

The chain recombines TRBV7-9 with TRBJ1-1; possible D gene TRBD1, 6 bases. The CDR3 is 14 residues long. Germline lookup yields CDR1 SEHNR and CDR2 FQNEAQ (reference sequence). V was clipped by 3 bases and J by 2 bases, with 10 bases between them. Here the CDR3 reads CASSFGRGNTEAFF. The CDR3 DNA reads as TGTGCCAGCAGCTTCGGCAGGGGCAACACTGAAGCTTTCTTT.

This clone has just one count. The rearrangement joins TRBV5-6 to TRBJ1-3; the D is unclear. Trimming took off 0 bases at V and 10 bases at J, with 8 bases between the two ends. This CDR3 region has 12 residues. Looked up from germline, CDR1 is SGHDT and CDR2 is YYEEEE. CDR3 loop: CASSLGWKTIYF. CDR3 bases: TGTGCCAGCAGCTTGGGCTGGAAGACCATATATTTT. The full variable domain, in which reference TRBV5-6 and TRBJ1-3 provide the parts outside the CDR3, is DAGVTQSPTHLIKTRGQQVTLRCSPKSGHDTVSWYQQALGQGPQFIFQYYEEEERQRGNFPDRFSGHQFPNYSSELNVNALLLGDSALYLCASSLGWKTIYFGEGSWLTVV.

This chain links TRBV5-6 with TRBJ2-7; no clear D. Per germline, CDR1 SGHDT and CDR2 YYEEEE. CDR3 length equals 13 residues. V was pared by 0 bases and J by 6 bases, with 10 bases between. The CDR3 DNA reads as TGTGCCAGCAGCTTGGCCACGGCCTTCGAGCAGTACTTC. Translated: CASSLATAFEQYF.

CDR3 sequence reads: CASSLSRRLNEQFF. The CDR3, as DNA: TGTGCCAGCAGTTTATCGAGACGCCTAAATGAGCAGTTCTTC. This sequence joins TRBV27 and TRBJ2-1; D is ambiguous. Germline CDR1 MNHEY, CDR2 SMNVEV (reference sequence). Trimming removed 0 bases at V and 7 bases at J, with 10 bases between. The CDR3 runs to 14 residues.

A single count supports this clone. V is TRBV6-4 and J is TRBJ1-2; 7 bases line up with TRBD1. The V segment lost 0 bases and the J segment 6 bases; nucleotides outside the gene matches: 7. CDR1 MRHNA and CDR2 SNTAGT come from the germline V gene. The CDR3 loop spans 15 amino acids. The CDR3 coding sequence is TGTGCCAGCAGTGACTCGGGCAGGGGGATCGATGGCTACACCTTC. Its protein product is CASSDSGRGIDGYTF.

The chain recombines TRBV27 with TRBJ2-1, with D hard to call. With 5 bases removed from V and 5 bases from J, the gap between germline ends came to 22 bases. Per the germline V gene, CDR1 is MNHEY and CDR2 is SMNVEV (reference sequence). The CDR3 contains 17 residues. For the CDR3, the DNA is TGTGCCAGCAGTCCTATGACCTATCCCGACACCAACAATGAGCAGTTCTTC. It yields the protein CASSPMTYPDTNNEQFF.

This rearrangement joins TRBV27 to TRBJ2-7, with D perhaps being TRBD1 or TRBD2 (6 bases each). The CDR3 sequence is 13 residues long. V was cut by 6 bases and J by 4 bases, with 13 bases left in between. Germline CDR1 is MNHEY and CDR2 is SMNVEV (reference sequence). CDR3 sequence reads: CASSPGAGYEQYF. The CDR3 DNA follows: TGTGCCAGCAGCCCGGGGGCCGGTTACGAGCAGTACTTC.

This clone has only one observation. The V call is TRBV27, the J call TRBJ1-5; the D gene is possibly TRBD1 (5 bases). The CDR3 is 13 amino acids. The germline V gene encodes CDR1 MNHEY and CDR2 SMNVEV (reference sequence). The ends were cut back, 6 bases at V and 6 bases at J, with 12 bases in the middle. The CDR3 DNA is TGTGCCAGCAGCCCGGGGGTTGTTCAGCCCCAGCATTTT. Translated, it gives CASSPGVVQPQHF.

This chain joins TRBV4-1 and TRBJ1-6; 10 bases match TRBD1. V trimming: 1 base; J trimming: 7 bases; junction bases outside the gene matches: 4. The CDR3 totals 16 residues. Germline CDR1 reads MGHRA; CDR2 reads YSYEKL. CDR3 protein: CASSQVEDRGNSPLHF. CDR3 nucleotide sequence: TGCGCCAGCAGCCAAGTTGAGGACAGGGGGAATTCACCCCTCCACTTT.

The genes are TRBV2 and TRBJ1-6; weak D call: TRBD1 (5 bases). The V and J ends lost 7 bases and 1 base respectively, with 5 bases between them. The CDR3 totals 13 residues. The germline gives CDR1 SNHLY, CDR2 FYNNEI. In DNA, the CDR3 is TGTGCCAGCAAGGGGTCCTATAATTCACCCCTCCACTTT. It translates to CASKGSYNSPLHF.

V and J are TRBV27 and TRBJ2-7; D gene unclear. Trimming left V 3 bases short and J 7 bases short, with 4 bases between. Germline V CDR1 and CDR2: MNHEY, SMNVEV (reference sequence). CDR3 length: 10 residues. The CDR3 DNA reads TGTGCCAGCAGTTTCCGGGAGCAGTACTTC. Translated, it gives CASSFREQYF.

The chain has TRBV11-2 and TRBJ1-2, with D maybe TRBD1 (5 bases). The CDR3 contains 14 residues. The V end lost 11 bases, the J end lost 4 bases, and 20 bases lay between the germline ends. Per the germline V gene, CDR1 is SGHAT and CDR2 is FQNNGV. This CDR3 is CAVSAPRVGYGYTF. The CDR3 DNA follows: TGTGCCGTATCTGCCCCCAGGGTAGGCTATGGCTACACCTTC.

V usage is TRBV19 and J usage is TRBJ2-7, with 10 bases lining up with TRBD2. V trimming: 6 bases; J trimming: 3 bases; junction bases outside the gene matches: 5. The germline V gene encodes CDR1 LNHDA and CDR2 SQIVND (reference sequence). This CDR3 is built from 14 residues. The CDR3: CASRTAGGDYEQYF. The DNA of the CDR3 is TGTGCCAGTAGGACAGCGGGAGGGGACTACGAGCAGTACTTC.

The chain combines TRBV6-5 with TRBJ1-2, with TRBD1 identical over 9 bases. Germline CDR1 reads MNHEY; CDR2 reads SVGAGI. This CDR3 has 14 amino acids. V was pared by 8 bases and J by 0 bases, with 4 bases of the junction left unmatched. CDR3 region: CASRTGVSNYGYTF. The CDR3 DNA reads TGTGCCAGCCGGACAGGGGTATCTAACTATGGCTACACCTTC.

V usage is TRBV6-5 and J usage is TRBJ2-5; 7 bases agree with TRBD2. This CDR3 spans 14 amino acids. CDR1 and CDR2 from the germline V gene are MNHEY and SVGAGI. Germline trimming cut 7 bases from V and 5 bases from J; bases unmatched to any gene: 10. This CDR3 is CASTKSGTGETQYF. The CDR3 DNA is TGTGCCAGCACTAAAAGCGGGACTGGGGAGACCCAGTACTTC.

V is TRBV11-3 and J is TRBJ1-2; 10 positions match TRBD1. V gave up 2 bases and J gave up 8 bases; unmatched junction bases: 11. Germline V lookup: CDR1 SGHNT, CDR2 YENEEA. The CDR3 length is 16 residues. In nucleotides, the CDR3 is TGTGCCAGCAGCTTACCAAGACAGGGGGCGATGGAAGGCTACACCTTC. This translates into CASSLPRQGAMEGYTF.

In its sample, this clone was seen a few times. The gene calls are TRBV7-9 and TRBJ1-1; D is unresolved. V gave up 3 bases and J gave up 1 base, with 3 bases separating them. CDR1 and CDR2 from the germline V gene are SEHNR and FQNEAQ (reference sequence). The CDR3 length is 12 residues. The CDR3 nucleotides are TGTGCCAGCAGCTTCGGGAACACTGAAGCTTTCTTT. It is translated as CASSFGNTEAFF.